This T cell receptor beta chain was observed in a study of response to subunit inactivated influenza vaccine. General study points: T cells newly recruited by each seasonal influenza vaccination are few, the authors suggested.

About this clonotype: Its antigen is still unknown.

Germline V gives CDR1 MGHRA, CDR2 YSYEKL. With 1 base removed from V and 7 bases from J, the gap between germline ends came to 7 bases. The length of the CDR3 is 13 residues. TCRdb reprocessed the RT-PCR reads with MiXCR, giving one entry per CDR3 protein. Of approximately 520,000 distinct CDR3 sequences in the sample, around 25% are singletons; the top ten hold less than 2.5%. This chain links TRBV4-1 with TRBJ1-4; D ambiguous. This sequence originates from a man aged 50-60 years who received an inactivated influenza vaccine. The source was CD4+ T cells sorted from PBMCs, collected about 5 days after vaccination. The CDR3 is CASSQVAGEKLFF. The CDR3 region has the DNA TGCGCCAGCAGCCAAGTGGCGGGTGAAAAACTGTTTTTT.